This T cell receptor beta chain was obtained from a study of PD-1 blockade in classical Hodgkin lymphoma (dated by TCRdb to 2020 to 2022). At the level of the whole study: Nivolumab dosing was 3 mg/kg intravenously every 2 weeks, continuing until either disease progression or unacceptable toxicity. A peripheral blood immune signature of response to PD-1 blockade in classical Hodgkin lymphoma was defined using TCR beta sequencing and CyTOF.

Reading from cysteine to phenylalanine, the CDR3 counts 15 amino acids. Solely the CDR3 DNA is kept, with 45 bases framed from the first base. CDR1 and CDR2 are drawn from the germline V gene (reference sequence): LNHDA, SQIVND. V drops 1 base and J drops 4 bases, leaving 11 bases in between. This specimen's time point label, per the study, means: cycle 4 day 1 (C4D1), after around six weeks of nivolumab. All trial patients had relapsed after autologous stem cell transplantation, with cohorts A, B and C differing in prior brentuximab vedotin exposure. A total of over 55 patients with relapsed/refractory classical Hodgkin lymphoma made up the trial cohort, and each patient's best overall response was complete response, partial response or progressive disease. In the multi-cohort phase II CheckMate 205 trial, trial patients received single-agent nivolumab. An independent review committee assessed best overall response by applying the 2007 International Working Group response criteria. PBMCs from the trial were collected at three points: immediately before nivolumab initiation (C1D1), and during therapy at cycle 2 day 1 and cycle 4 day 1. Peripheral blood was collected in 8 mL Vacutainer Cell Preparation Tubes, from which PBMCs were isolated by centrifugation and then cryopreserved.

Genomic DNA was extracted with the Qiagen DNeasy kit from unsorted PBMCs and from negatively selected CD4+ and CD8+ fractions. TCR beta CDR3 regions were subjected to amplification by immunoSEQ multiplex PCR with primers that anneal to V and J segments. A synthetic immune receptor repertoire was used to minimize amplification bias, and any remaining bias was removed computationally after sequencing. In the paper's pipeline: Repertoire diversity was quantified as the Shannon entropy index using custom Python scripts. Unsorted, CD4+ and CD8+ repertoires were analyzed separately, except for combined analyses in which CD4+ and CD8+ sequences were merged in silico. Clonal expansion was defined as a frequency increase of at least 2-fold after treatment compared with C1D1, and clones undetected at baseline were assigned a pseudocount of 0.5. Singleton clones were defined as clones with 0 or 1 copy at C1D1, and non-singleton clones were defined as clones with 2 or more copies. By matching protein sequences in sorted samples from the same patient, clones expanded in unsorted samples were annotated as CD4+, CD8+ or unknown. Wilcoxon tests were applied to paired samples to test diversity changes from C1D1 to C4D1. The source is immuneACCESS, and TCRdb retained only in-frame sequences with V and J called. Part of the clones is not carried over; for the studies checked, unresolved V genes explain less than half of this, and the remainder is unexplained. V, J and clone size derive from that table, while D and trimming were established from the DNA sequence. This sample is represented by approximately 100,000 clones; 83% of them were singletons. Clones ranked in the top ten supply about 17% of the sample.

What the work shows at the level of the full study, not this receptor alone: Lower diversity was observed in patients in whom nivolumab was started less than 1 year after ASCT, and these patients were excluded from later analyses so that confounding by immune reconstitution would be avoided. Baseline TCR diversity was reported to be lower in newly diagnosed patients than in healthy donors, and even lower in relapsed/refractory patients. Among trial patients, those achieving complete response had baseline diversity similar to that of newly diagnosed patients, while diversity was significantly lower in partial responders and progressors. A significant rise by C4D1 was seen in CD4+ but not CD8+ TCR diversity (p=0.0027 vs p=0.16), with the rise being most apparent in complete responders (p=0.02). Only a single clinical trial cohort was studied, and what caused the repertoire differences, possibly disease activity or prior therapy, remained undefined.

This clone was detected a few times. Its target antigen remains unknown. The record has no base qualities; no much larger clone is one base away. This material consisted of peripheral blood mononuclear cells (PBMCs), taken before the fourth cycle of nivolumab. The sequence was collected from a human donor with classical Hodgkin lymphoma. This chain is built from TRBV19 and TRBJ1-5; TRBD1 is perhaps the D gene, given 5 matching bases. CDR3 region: CASSIVTGENQPQHF. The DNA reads TGTGCCAGTAGTATAGTTACGGGGGAGAATCAGCCCCAGCATTTT.